This T cell receptor (beta chain) is drawn from a study of beta chain features in type 1 diabetes. General study results and limits: Patients and controls would be equally affected if PCR favored shorter templates.

Every isolated RNA sample was fully reverse transcribed, so sequencing captured expressed TCRB transcripts. Assay: immunoSEQ multiplex PCR; the TCRdb copy retains only in-frame clones and omits some. Counted here are approximately 330,000 clones, 9.5% to 12% occurring once; the ten biggest clones make up 0.015% to 0.02%. Comment on this clone: Its antigen is not identified.

Sequencing input: naive CD4+ T cells from blood. The origin of this receptor is a woman between 25 and 40 years old in good health.

DNA of the CDR3: TGCGCCAGCAGCTTGGGTCATCCTGAGGATACGCAGTATTTT. The encoded protein is CASSLGHPEDTQYF. The chain has TRBV5-1 and TRBJ2-3; D gene ambiguous. V gave up 0 bases and J gave up 6 bases, with 11 bases separating them. Germline V gene data show CDR1 as SGHRS and CDR2 as YFSETQ. CDR3 length equals 14 residues.